This T cell receptor beta chain came from a study of blood T cells in healthy people across ages. A single count supports this clonotype. Then a second PCR, running roughly 6 to 11 cycles, was carried out with a sample-barcoded 5' primer and a J-beta primer mix. TCRdb fed the 5' RACE reads into MiXCR, producing one record per CDR3 protein. In the table there are some 640,000 distinct CDR3 sequences, roughly 49% of which are singletons. The receptor was isolated from a woman aged 60-70 years in good health. The sample was blood.

In nucleotides, the CDR3 is TGCGCCAGCAGCTTTGGACAGTCAGGAGCGAACACTGAAGCTTTCTTT. Amino acids: CASSFGQSGANTEAFF. J is TRBJ1-1 and V is TRBV5-1; the D gene is possibly TRBD1 (6 bases). The CDR3 consists of 16 residues. Germline V gene lookup returns CDR1 SGHRS and CDR2 YFSETQ. With 2 bases removed from V and 1 base from J, the gap between germline ends came to 15 bases.